This entry lists 20 T cell receptor beta chains sequenced from one sample in a study of OX40 agonist ivuxolimab in advanced cancers. Some clones are missing from TCRdb's copy, which holds only in-frame ones; the method was immunoSEQ multiplex PCR. This table has 80,000 to 100,000 clones, 93% appearing once. Here the sequenced sample was CD4+ or CD8+ T cells sorted from blood, taken in a trial of the OX40 agonist ivuxolimab. These receptors originate from an adult with an advanced solid tumor such as melanoma, head and neck, liver or kidney cancer.

The chain is built from TRBV28 and TRBJ1-2; 9 bases match TRBD1. Losses at the gene ends were 5 bases for V and 4 bases for J; bases not matched to a gene: 8. This CDR3 has 15 amino acids. CDR1 is MDHEN, CDR2 SYDVKM, per germline. CDR3 nucleotide sequence: TGTGCCAGCAGTAGGCCGGGACAGGGTCTCTATGGCTACACCTTC. It codes for CASSRPGQGLYGYTF.

The chain employs TRBV18 and TRBJ2-3; no clear D. The CDR3 runs 16 residues. Germline-derived CDR1 and CDR2 are KGHSH and LQKENI. Trimming shortened V by 0 bases and J by 0 bases, and 10 bases separated the two germline ends. CDR3 protein: CASSPPGTGSTDTQYF. The CDR3 coding sequence is TGTGCCAGCTCACCACCCGGAACGGGTAGCACAGATACGCAGTATTTT. Full variable domain (missing parts from reference TRBV18 and TRBJ2-3): NAGVMQNPRHLVRRRGQEARLRCSPMKGHSHVYWYRQLPEEGLKFMVYLQKENIIDESGMPKERFSAEFPKEGPSILRIQQVVRGDSAAYFCASSPPGTGSTDTQYFGPGTRLTVL.

This chain uses TRBV7-2 with TRBJ1-5; D uncertain. Germline CDR1 is SGHTA and CDR2 is FQGNSA. CDR3 length: 12 amino acids. The V end lost 3 bases, the J end lost 0 bases, and 0 bases lay between the germline ends. The CDR3 DNA sequence: TGTGCCAGCAGCTTTAGCAATCAGCCCCAGCATTTT. As protein: CASSFSNQPQHF. Using reference TRBV7-2 and TRBJ1-5 for the parts outside the CDR3, the full variable domain is GAGVSQSPSNKVTEKGKDVELRCDPISGHTALYWYRQSLGQGLEFLIYFQGNSAPDKSGLPSDRFSAERTGGSVSTLTIQRTQQEDSAVYLCASSFSNQPQHFGDGTRLSIL.

The rearrangement joins TRBV30 to TRBJ2-1; TRBD1 matches 11 bases. The V segment lost 1 base and the J segment 4 bases; nucleotides outside the gene matches: 9. The CDR3 totals 17 residues. Germline CDR1 GTSNPN, CDR2 SVGIG (reference sequence). The CDR3: CAWSGGQGGPRYNEQFF. In DNA form, the CDR3 reads TGTGCCTGGAGTGGGGGACAGGGGGGCCCGCGGTACAATGAGCAGTTCTTC. The full variable domain, completed using reference TRBV30 and TRBJ2-1, is SQTIHQWPATLVQPVGSPLSLECTVEGTSNPNLYWYRQAAGRGLQLLFYSVGIGQISSEVPQNLSASRPQDRQFILSSKKLLLSDSGFYLCAWSGGQGGPRYNEQFFGPGTRLTVL.

The V call is TRBV19, the J call TRBJ1-5, with 9 bases identical to TRBD1. V lost 5 bases, J lost 3 bases, and 11 bases stayed unmatched. This CDR3 spans 17 amino acids. Looked up from germline, CDR1 is LNHDA and CDR2 is SQIVND (reference sequence). The CDR3 spells CASSSETGGGYNQPQHF. Written as DNA, the CDR3 is TGTGCCAGTAGTTCAGAGACAGGGGGTGGGTACAATCAGCCCCAGCATTTT.

The chain employs TRBV4-1 and TRBJ1-5, with unresolved D. V shed 1 base and J shed 2 bases, with 12 bases lying between them. CDR1 and CDR2 from the germline V gene are MGHRA and YSYEKL. This CDR3 comprises 16 residues. The CDR3 loop is CASSQGPAGGNQPQHF. The CDR3 DNA reads as TGCGCCAGCAGCCAAGGTCCGGCTGGGGGCAATCAGCCCCAGCATTTT.

V gene TRBV9 combines with J gene TRBJ2-5; no definite D call. Germline lookup yields CDR1 SGDLS and CDR2 YYNGEE. Trimming cost V 0 bases and J 4 bases, with 1 base left between them. The CDR3 spans 11 residues. The CDR3 coding sequence is TGTGCCAGCAGCGTAGCAGAGACCCAGTACTTC. Encoded protein: CASSVAETQYF.

The chain is built from TRBV10-3 and TRBJ2-6; D may correspond to TRBD1 or TRBD2 (5 bases each). Trimming removed 6 bases from V and 0 bases from J, with 15 bases in between. CDR3 size: 17 residues. Germline-derived CDR1 and CDR2 are ENHRY and SYGVKD. DNA of the CDR3: TGTGCCATCAGCCGGGACGGATCGACCTCTGGGGCCAACGTCCTGACTTTC. This codes for CAISRDGSTSGANVLTF.

This chain links TRBV6-6 with TRBJ1-3; D is undetermined. Germline V gene data show CDR1 as MNHNY and CDR2 as SVGAGI (reference sequence). The CDR3 has 12 amino acids. The V end was cut by 2 bases, the J end by 3 bases, with 2 bases between. The CDR3 region is CASSYNGNTIYF. The CDR3 nucleotides are TGTGCCAGCAGTTACAATGGAAACACCATATATTTT.

The V call is TRBV4-2, the J call TRBJ2-1; TRBD2 is a possible D gene (5 bases). Germline values: CDR1 LGHNA, CDR2 YNFKEQ. The CDR3 is 16 amino acids. V lost 4 bases and J lost 5, with 18 bases in between. The CDR3 DNA follows: TGTGCCAGCAGCCCCCGAGAGGGAAGGGAACACAATGAGCAGTTCTTC. It codes for CASSPREGREHNEQFF.

The V call is TRBV4-3, the J call TRBJ1-2; no clear D gene. V lost 0 bases to trimming and J lost 0 bases, with 11 bases between them. The CDR3 totals 16 residues. Germline V lookup: CDR1 LGHNA, CDR2 YSLEER. CDR3 DNA: TGCGCCAGCAGCCAAGATGGGAGGTTAGCTAACTATGGCTACACCTTC. This codes for CASSQDGRLANYGYTF.

The gene calls are TRBV19 and TRBJ2-2; no clear D gene. The CDR3 is made up of 14 amino acids. The germline CDR1 and CDR2 sequences are LNHDA and SQIVND (reference sequence). The V and J ends lost 5 bases and 6 bases respectively, with 13 bases between them. In DNA, the CDR3 is TGTGCCAGTAGTCCCCCCGGGTTCCCCGGGGAGCTGTTTTTT. Amino acid sequence: CASSPPGFPGELFF. The full variable domain, rest sourced from reference TRBV19 and TRBJ2-2, is DGGITQSPKYLFRKEGQNVTLSCEQNLNHDAMYWYRQDPGQGLRLIYYSQIVNDFQKGDIAEGYSVSREKKESFPLTVTSAQKNPTAFYLCASSPPGFPGELFFGEGSRLTVL.

V usage is TRBV19 and J usage is TRBJ2-1; D is uncertain. This CDR3 comprises 11 residues. Looked up from germline, CDR1 is LNHDA and CDR2 is SQIVND (reference sequence). V was clipped by 4 bases and J by 2 bases, with 0 bases between them. The DNA of the CDR3 is TGTGCCAGTAGTACCTACAATGAGCAGTTCTTC. As protein: CASSTYNEQFF.

V gene TRBV6-1 combines with J gene TRBJ2-1, with 8 bases matching TRBD2. In germline, CDR1 is MNHNS, CDR2 SASEGT. The CDR3 length is 14 residues. V shed 7 bases, J shed 7 bases, and the junction held 9 bases outside the gene matches. CDR3 residues: CASNRGGIGNEQFF. DNA of the CDR3: TGTGCCAGCAACCGGGGGGGGATCGGAAATGAGCAGTTCTTC.

The chain recombines TRBV7-9 with TRBJ2-7; no firm D call. CDR3 size: 11 residues. Germline loops: CDR1 SEHNR, CDR2 FQNEAQ (reference sequence). Between the trimmed V and J ends, which lost 5 bases and 0 bases, there was a span of 2 bases. The CDR3 DNA reads TGTGCCAGCAGCGCCTCCTACGAGCAGTACTTC. Translating it yields CASSASYEQYF.

The chain carries TRBV18 and TRBJ1-2; D call uncertain. CDR1 and CDR2 (germline): KGHSH, LQKENI. The ends were cut back, 3 bases at V and 8 bases at J, with 16 bases in the middle. The CDR3 totals 14 residues. CDR3 in amino acids: CASSPNSEAGGYTF. The CDR3 bases are TGTGCCAGCTCACCCAATTCTGAGGCGGGAGGCTACACCTTC.

The V gene is TRBV4-3, the J gene TRBJ1-2; unclear D gene. V shed 0 bases and J shed 0 bases, with 11 bases lying between them. CDR1 is LGHNA and CDR2 is YSLEER in the germline V gene. The CDR3 has 16 amino acids. CDR3 amino acids: CASSQDRIRTNYGYTF. CDR3 in DNA: TGCGCCAGCAGCCAAGATAGGATTCGAACTAACTATGGCTACACCTTC.

The chain carries TRBV6-5 and TRBJ2-1, with D perhaps TRBD1 or TRBD2 (5 bases each). The length of the CDR3 is 15 residues. Trimming took off 4 bases at V and 0 bases at J, with 10 bases between the two ends. CDR1 is MNHEY, CDR2 SVGAGI, per germline. Here the CDR3 DNA reads TGTGCCAGCAGTTTCCCAGGGAGCTCCTACAATGAGCAGTTCTTC. This translates into CASSFPGSSYNEQFF.

This rearrangement joins TRBV19 to TRBJ1-3; D unresolved. CDR1 LNHDA and CDR2 SQIVND come from the germline V gene (reference sequence). V was cut by 3 bases and J by 5 bases, with 23 bases left in between. This CDR3 is built from 18 residues. The CDR3 sequence: CASSIKIGRFLERNTIYF. The CDR3 region has the DNA TGTGCCAGTAGTATCAAGATTGGACGCTTTCTTGAGAGAAACACCATATATTTT.

The genes are TRBV9 and TRBJ2-7; 10 bases line up with TRBD1. Trimming at V came to 0 bases and at J to 3 bases, leaving 9 bases not matched to a gene. The germline V gene encodes CDR1 SGDLS and CDR2 YYNGEE. The CDR3 is 17 amino acids. This chain's CDR3 is CASSVGPGTGDLYEQYV. CDR3 DNA sequence: TGTGCCAGCAGCGTAGGTCCCGGGACAGGGGACCTCTACGAGCAGTACGTC.